This T cell receptor (beta chain) was found in a study of naive and memory T cell subsets. V lost 5 bases and J lost 13, with 9 bases in between. The germline V gene encodes CDR1 DFQATT and CDR2 SNEGSKA (reference sequence). This CDR3 contains 10 residues. An equimolar mix of two oligonucleotides served as the beta constant-region primer for TRBC1 and TRBC2. Nested alpha and beta constant-region primers with the SP2 primer drove four PCR rounds on ligated cDNA. TCRdb reanalysed the UMI-ligation and nested PCR reads using MiXCR and keeps one entry per CDR3 protein. The table has tens of thousands of distinct CDR3 sequences, 9% seen once.

This chain links TRBV20-1 with TRBJ1-6; D is undetermined. The source is a human donor in good health. Specimen: naive CD8+ T cells from blood. The CDR3 DNA sequence: TGCAGTGCTCTGCTTGGGCCCCTCCACTTT. It codes for CSALLGPLHF.